This TCR beta chain was observed in a study of lymphopenia after photon versus proton radiotherapy. Libraries were prepared by immunoSEQ multiplex PCR; TCRdb keeps only in-frame clonotypes and omits some of them. The sample records tens of thousands of clones, around 88% being singletons. The CDR3 contains 14 residues. V lost 0 bases and J 3 bases, leaving 7 bases between the germline ends. The germline CDR1 and CDR2 sequences are LGHNA and YSLEER. Overall study results and limits: Relative stability marked proton patients; photon patients lost diversity and naive cells. Oligoclonal CD8+ Temra expansion after nadir drove photon patients' diversity drop.

About this clone: The antigen remains unidentified.

This receptor was obtained from a man aged 60-69 years with pancreatic cancer. The sample consisted of peripheral blood, taken from a patient treated with proton-based radiotherapy. The chain employs TRBV4-3 and TRBJ2-3; D not resolved. CDR3 nucleotide sequence: TGCGCCAGCAGCCAAGATACTGAGACAGATACGCAGTATTTT. Translated: CASSQDTETDTQYF.